This T cell receptor (beta chain) derives from a study of shared clonotypes between healthy human individuals. Libraries were prepared by immunoSEQ multiplex PCR; TCRdb keeps only in-frame clonotypes and omits some of them. The profile shows around 1,100,000 clones, about 72% of them singletons. CDR1 and CDR2 (germline): MDHEN, SYDVKM. The CDR3 extends over 14 amino acids. V was shortened by 2 bases and J by 3 bases, with 8 bases between the two germline ends. The chain is built from TRBV28 and TRBJ1-5, with D possibly TRBD1 on 5 matching bases. The specimen was memory CD4+ T cells from PBMCs. Subset of the sample: CD45RA-negative fraction. This TCR was sampled from a young man in good health. Some clones in this sample may be carry-over from other donors' samples. The CDR3 is CASSLVGDNQPQHF. The CDR3 DNA reads as TGTGCCAGCAGTTTAGTAGGGGACAATCAGCCCCAGCATTTT.